One sample yielded the 22 T cell receptor beta chains listed below, sequenced in a study of a mutant IDH1 vaccine in newly diagnosed glioma. Clones were read by immunoSEQ multiplex PCR, and TCRdb kept only the in-frame ones, dropping some. In the table there are roughly 30,000 clones, more than 75% of which are singletons. The antigens for these receptors are not known. Regarding time point: week 23, last vaccination. A single vaccine dose contained 300 ug of mutant IDH1 20-mer peptide, and topical imiquimod was used with it. The specimen comprised PBMCs, sampled from a glioma patient whose treatment included an IDH1 peptide vaccine. These TCRs come from a man aged 40-55 years with glioma.

The chain has TRBV7-8 and TRBJ1-4; 9 bases are a match to TRBD1. Trimming took 5 bases from V and 10 from J; bases not matched to a gene: 8. CDR1 is SGHVS and CDR2 is FQNEAQ in the germline V gene. The CDR3 length is 14 residues. The CDR3 DNA follows: TGTGCCAGCAGCGCCCCGGGACAGGGCACAAAACTGTTTTTT. The encoded protein is CASSAPGQGTKLFF.

This clone was recorded once. The J gene is TRBJ2-7, the V gene TRBV5-8; D is possibly TRBD1 (6 bases). Germline V lookup: CDR1 SGHTS, CDR2 YDEGEE. V gave up 1 base and J gave up 7 bases, with 15 bases separating them. The CDR3 extends over 14 amino acids. DNA of the CDR3: TGTGCCAGCAGCTTGAACCTGGGAACAGGGGAGCAGTACGTC. Protein: CASSLNLGTGEQYV.

This chain connects TRBV4-1 to TRBJ2-7, with 8 nucleotides matching TRBD1. Unmatched junction bases numbered 4, after V lost 1 base and J lost 2 bases. Germline CDR1 MGHRA, CDR2 YSYEKL. This CDR3 region has 15 residues. CDR3: CASSQVGQGAYEQYF. The CDR3 nucleotides are TGCGCCAGCAGCCAAGTAGGACAGGGTGCCTACGAGCAGTACTTC.

The rearrangement links TRBV6-1 to TRBJ2-4, with TRBD1 matching over 11 bases. This CDR3 region has 20 residues. Trimming at V came to 3 bases and at J to 0 bases, leaving 13 bases not matched to a gene. CDR1 and CDR2 (germline): MNHNS, SASEGT. The CDR3: CASSDGIGQGAKSAKNIQYF. The CDR3 DNA reads TGTGCCAGCAGTGATGGCATAGGACAGGGGGCAAAATCAGCCAAAAACATTCAGTACTTC.

The chain joins TRBV27 to TRBJ2-5; TRBD2 matches at 12 bases. The CDR3 is 17 amino acids. The germline CDR1 and CDR2 sequences are MNHEY and SMNVEV (reference sequence). The ends lost 3 bases at V and 2 bases at J; junction bases unmatched: 7. Here the CDR3 DNA reads TGTGCCAGCAGTTTGTCATCTGGACTAGCGGGGCAAGAGACCCAGTACTTC. It yields the protein CASSLSSGLAGQETQYF.

The chain is built from TRBV6-6 and TRBJ1-5, with D unresolved. The ends were cut back, 6 bases at V and 2 bases at J, with 5 bases in the middle. The CDR3 runs 12 residues. CDR1 and CDR2 from the germline V gene are MNHNY and SVGAGI (reference sequence). The CDR3 DNA follows: TGTGCCAGCAGCACAGGCAATCAGCCCCAGCATTTT. Translating it yields CASSTGNQPQHF.

The V and J genes are TRBV7-2 and TRBJ2-3; D unresolved. The CDR3 runs to 15 residues. Germline lookup yields CDR1 SGHTA and CDR2 FQGNSA. Trimming shortened V by 6 bases and J by 5 bases, and 18 bases separated the two germline ends. In DNA, the CDR3 is TGTGCCAGCAGGGTGGCAGGCCGCCCCGAAGATACGCAGTATTTT. Residues: CASRVAGRPEDTQYF.

This rearrangement joins TRBV6-6 to TRBJ2-7; the D is unclear. CDR1 is MNHNY and CDR2 is SVGAGI in the germline V gene (reference sequence). The CDR3 has 12 amino acids. V lost 6 bases to trimming and J lost 3 bases, with 9 bases between them. This chain's CDR3 is CASSHQIYEQYF. The DNA for the CDR3 is TGTGCCAGCAGCCATCAAATCTACGAGCAGTACTTC.

The rearrangement joins TRBV5-5 to TRBJ2-5; 8 bases line up with TRBD2. The trim removed 3 bases at V and 5 bases at J, leaving 6 bases unmatched. The germline CDR1 and CDR2 sequences are SGHKS and YYEKEE (reference sequence). The CDR3 is 14 amino acids. CDR3 nucleotides: TGTGCCAGCAGCTCATTAGCGGGACGGGAGACCCAGTACTTC. Translated: CASSSLAGRETQYF.

The J gene is TRBJ2-1, the V gene TRBV7-2, with TRBD2 matching over 7 bases. V trimming: 3 bases; J trimming: 3 bases; junction bases outside the gene matches: 2. The CDR3 is 14 residues long. Germline CDR1 SGHTA, CDR2 FQGNSA. CDR3 nucleotide sequence: TGTGCCAGCAGCTTCGGCGGGAGCTACAATGAGCAGTTCTTC. Encoded protein: CASSFGGSYNEQFF. Full variable domain (missing parts from reference TRBV7-2 and TRBJ2-1): GAGVSQSPSNKVTEKGKDVELRCDPISGHTALYWYRQSLGQGLEFLIYFQGNSAPDKSGLPSDRFSAERTGGSVSTLTIQRTQQEDSAVYLCASSFGGSYNEQFFGPGTRLTVL.

This clone was counted once. The chain employs TRBV27 and TRBJ2-6, with TRBD2 as a possible D gene (6 bases). Germline loops: CDR1 MNHEY, CDR2 SMNVEV (reference sequence). The CDR3 sequence is 16 residues long. The V end was cut by 10 bases, the J end by 0 bases, with 16 bases between. CDR3 in DNA: TGTGCCACCGGTACTGACGGGAGCTCTGGGGCCAACGTCCTGACTTTC. It is translated as CATGTDGSSGANVLTF.

The chain recombines TRBV7-2 with TRBJ2-1; D may be TRBD1 or TRBD2 (5 bases each). The CDR3 is 15 residues long. Germline V gene sequence: CDR1 SGHTA, CDR2 FQGNSA. Deletions cut 3 bases from V and 9 bases from J, with 18 bases between. CDR3: CASSFSRGRVGEQFF. CDR3 DNA: TGTGCCAGCAGCTTCTCCCGGGGCCGCGTGGGTGAGCAGTTCTTC.

The chain employs TRBV5-1 and TRBJ2-3; D is possibly TRBD2 (6 bases). This CDR3 has 16 residues. CDR1 and CDR2 (germline): SGHRS, YFSETQ. V was shortened by 0 bases and J by 3 bases, with 14 bases between the two germline ends. The CDR3 sequence: CASSLEVRGRTDTQYF. Written as DNA, the CDR3 is TGCGCCAGCAGCTTGGAGGTTCGGGGGAGGACAGATACGCAGTATTTT.

V and J are TRBV5-4 and TRBJ2-3; TRBD2 aligns across 7 bases. V lost 3 bases, J lost 1 base, and 8 bases stayed unmatched. Germline V gene data show CDR1 as SGHNT and CDR2 as YYREEE (reference sequence). The CDR3 contains 16 residues. CDR3 amino acids: CASSSRLREGTDTQYF. The CDR3 nucleotides read TGTGCCAGCAGCTCCCGTCTCCGGGAGGGCACAGATACGCAGTATTTT.

This clone was observed a handful of times. This chain connects TRBV4-3 to TRBJ2-7; D gene uncertain. Germline values: CDR1 LGHNA, CDR2 YSLEER. The CDR3 is 15 amino acids. Trimming shortened V by 0 bases and J by 2 bases, and 11 bases separated the two germline ends. CDR3 sequence reads: CASSQDLGEAYEQYF. CDR3 bases: TGCGCCAGCAGCCAAGATCTCGGTGAAGCCTACGAGCAGTACTTC.

The chain joins TRBV6-4 to TRBJ2-3; no reliable D call. Germline V CDR1 and CDR2: MRHNA, SNTAGT. This CDR3 has 13 amino acids. The V and J ends lost 0 bases and 6 bases respectively, with 7 bases between them. The CDR3 sequence: CASSDSHGDTQYF. CDR3 DNA sequence: TGTGCCAGCAGTGACTCGCACGGGGATACGCAGTATTTT.

This chain joins TRBV12-5 and TRBJ1-1; TRBD1 aligns across 7 bases. This CDR3 is built from 14 residues. Losses at the gene ends were 6 bases for V and 4 bases for J; bases not matched to a gene: 8. Per the germline V gene, CDR1 is LGHNT and CDR2 is FRNRAP. The CDR3 sequence is CASGSGRGLTEAFF. The CDR3 DNA follows: TGTGCTAGTGGGTCGGGGAGGGGGCTCACTGAAGCTTTCTTT.

The chain couples TRBV5-1 to TRBJ2-5; 10 nucleotides align to TRBD1. Trimming at V came to 0 bases and at J to 3 bases, leaving 2 bases not matched to a gene. The CDR3 extends over 15 amino acids. Germline assignment: CDR1 SGHRS and CDR2 YFSETQ. CDR3 DNA sequence: TGCGCCAGCAGCTTGGAGACAGGGGGCAAAGAGACCCAGTACTTC. Its translation: CASSLETGGKETQYF.

This clone was detected only a few times. The V call is TRBV6-6, the J call TRBJ2-1, with D possibly being TRBD2 (6 bases). V shed 0 bases and J shed 10 bases, with 7 bases lying between them. The CDR3 is 12 residues long. Germline V gives CDR1 MNHNY, CDR2 SVGAGI (reference sequence). The DNA for the CDR3 is TGTGCCAGCAGTTACTCCCTAGCGGAGCAGTTCTTC. As protein: CASSYSLAEQFF.

The CDR3 nucleotides are TGTGCCAGCAGCTTTTTCTTCGACTTCACAGATACGCAGTATTTT. It codes for CASSFFFDFTDTQYF. The chain has TRBV7-8 and TRBJ2-3; no clear D gene. The CDR3 has 15 amino acids. V dropped 3 bases and J dropped 2 bases, with 12 bases sitting between them. The V gene's germline CDR1 is SGHVS and CDR2 FQNEAQ.

V and J are TRBV6-5 and TRBJ2-7, with a possible D match to TRBD1 (6 bases). Trimming pared 2 bases from V and 1 base from J, leaving 12 bases between. The CDR3 covers 15 residues. Germline V gives CDR1 MNHEY, CDR2 SVGAGI. CDR3 sequence reads: CASSYRTTGSYEQYF. The CDR3 coding sequence is TGTGCCAGCAGTTACCGAACTACAGGGTCCTACGAGCAGTACTTC.

This chain connects TRBV7-8 to TRBJ1-2; tentatively, D is TRBD1 (5 bases). Germline V gives CDR1 SGHVS, CDR2 FQNEAQ. Trimming pared 5 bases from V and 0 bases from J, leaving 16 bases between. The CDR3 has 16 residues. The CDR3 DNA is TGTGCCAGCAGCACCCACCCTCCGACAGCTAACTATGGCTACACCTTC. Protein product: CASSTHPPTANYGYTF.